The TCR beta chain under discussion was sequenced for a study of blood T cell repertoires in COVID-19 (dated by TCRdb to the early 2020s). For context, the study as a whole: Samples covering the acute and convalescent phases of COVID-19 were provided by collaborators in the United States, Italy and Spain. Samples came from the ongoing ImmuneRACE study (first 160 participants) plus 1,254 subjects from 6 global collaborators. Where available, HLA class I and class II types were obtained from metadata supplied by the sample provider rather than from assay-based typing. A freely available public database, intended as a resource for researchers studying the immune response to SARS-CoV-2, is where the repertoires were released. Sample metadata almost always included a de-identified subject ID, COVID-19 status, age in years and sex. Subjects who had been exposed to COVID-19, were actively infected with it, or had recovered from it provided the deeply sampled blood TCRbeta repertoires that made up the dataset. The material from the prospective study consisted of cDNA or gDNA derived from T cells, B-cell-depleted T cells, or PBMCs. Broad study findings and their caveats: Clinical and demographic metadata were provided uncurated, with the amount varying by source and participant.

Details on this clone: Its binding antigen is unknown. Base qualities are not at hand, and no much larger clone is one base apart.

The immunoSEQ Assay, a bias-controlled multiplex PCR, was used to amplify TCRbeta CDR3 regions from genomic DNA. The study's own analysis went as follows. Within the assay, amplification of reference gene primers was used to estimate how many nucleated cells each sample contained. To quantify the absolute abundance of each unique TCRbeta CDR3 rearrangement, sequence reads were collapsed and filtered. For each sample, productive Simpson clonality was calculated as the square root of Simpson's diversity index across productive rearrangements. TCRdb took this table from immuneACCESS and kept in-frame rearrangements with V and J called. Such tables lack part of the clones; where checked against another copy, unresolved V genes explain under half of the gap, and the rest is unexplained. That table furnishes V, J and clone size, whereas the DNA furnished D and trimming. This sample holds approximately 97,000 clones; just under 95% were observed only once. The ten largest make up approximately 1.9% of the sample.

At one collaborating source in Seattle, patients were enrolled during active infection and were followed longitudinally through the course of disease. Each collaborating institution followed its own protocols to collect whole blood in K2EDTA tubes. For TCRbeta analysis, collaborators shipped samples in one of three forms: frozen whole blood, isolated PBMCs, or DNA extracted from either of those sample types. Between the V and J ends, shortened by 6 bases and 8 bases respectively, the junction contains 10 bases. From the cysteine up to the phenylalanine, the CDR3 has a length of 11 residues. The DNA shown is the 33-base CDR3, in frame from base 1.

The chain joins TRBV12-3 or TRBV12-4 to TRBJ1-2, with the D segment identity uncertain. This TCR was recovered from a woman aged 50 to 65 with COVID-19, enrolled during active disease. Sequenced sample: peripheral blood. The CDR3 reads as follows: CASRGSWGYTF. The DNA sequence follows: TGTGCCAGCAGGGGGAGCTGGGGCTACACCTTC.